The TCR beta chain described here comes from a study of monozygotic twins with inflammatory bowel disease (dated by TCRdb to between 2018 and 2021). Context from the whole study: The full study comprised 30 or so monozygotic twin pairs: nine German pairs (four IBD-concordant, five IBD-discordant) and 19 IBD-discordant Danish pairs. Each individual had, on average, about 151 000 unique TCRalpha sequences and 181 000 unique TCRbeta sequences available for analysis. The search for disease-associated traits relied mainly on comparing, within discordant pairs, IBD patients with their genetically identical healthy co-twins.

The library was prepared using 5' RACE. The input for every TCR library was roughly 3.5 ug of total RNA. cDNA was synthesized with SMARTScribe reverse transcriptase in eight separate reactions per sample. Unique molecular identifiers containing a 6-nucleotide sample barcode were introduced through template switching during cDNA synthesis. TCRalpha and TCRbeta cDNA was amplified in two nested PCRs of 16 and 9 cycles, and bead purification was carried out after each PCR. Before amplification, the cDNA was treated with uracil DNA-glycosylase and purified using the QIAquick PCR purification kit. In the second PCR, Illumina TruSeq-compatible adapters and sample-specific barcodes were added. Library quality and concentration were checked on TapeStation and Qubit, and libraries were pooled at approximately 5 ng each. Pooled libraries were sequenced on an Illumina HiSeq2500 single-index Rapid Run with 2 x 100 bp reads and custom sequencing primers. From the authors' description of their analysis: PCR and sequencing errors were corrected by UMI-based consensus assembly using MiGEC version 1.2.6. V(D)J alignment, clonotype assembly and CDR3 extraction were performed with MiXCR version 2.1.1. To normalise gene usage, clonotype sharing and MAIT/NKT TCR abundance, the analysis used the top 1000, 10 000 and 20 000 clonotypes per sample. Diversity was computed as the inverse Simpson index with the vegan R package after downsampling to 27 000 UMIs. Statistical testing used paired Mann-Whitney U tests on the discordant twin pairs and applied Benjamini-Hochberg correction for multiple testing. TCRdb reprocessed the reads and provides one entry for every CDR3 protein sequence; no DNA is given. For this entry, the V and J calls and clone size follow TCRdb and not the study's own pipeline. The sample table holds 400,000 to 500,000 distinct CDR3 sequences. The top ten clonotypes cover approximately 2.3% of the sample.

The paper as a whole reports these results and caveats: The results gave no support for a single strong signal or clonotype linked to IBD. Because patients were on differing immunosuppressive treatments, the repertoires may have picked up extra background noise and inter-individual variability. No difference in repertoire similarity was observed between concordant and discordant twins, possibly owing to limited statistical power. TCRbeta repertoire diversity, by inverse Simpson index, was decreased in IBD patients compared with their healthy co-twins. Compared with healthy twins, IBD patients shared fewer clonotypes with other individuals, and the difference was most pronounced in patients with signs of disease activity. The analysis was unable to tell different T cell subtypes apart.

In regard to this clonotype: Its antigen is not yet known.

From each donor, a roughly 2.3 ml peripheral blood sample was drawn into PAXgene tubes and stored at -80 degrees C. Without T cell sorting, total RNA was isolated from whole blood using the PAXgene blood miRNA kit on an automated QIAcube. Peripheral blood from monozygotic twin pairs concordant or discordant for inflammatory bowel disease was subjected to deep TCRalpha and TCRbeta repertoire profiling with unique molecular barcoding. Smoking habits were recorded for all twin pairs, and individuals were classified as current, former or never smokers. Including the terminal cysteine and phenylalanine, the CDR3 comprises 16 residues. No nucleotide data were recorded. The CDR1 and CDR2 encoded by the germline V gene (reference sequence) are DFQATT and SNEGSKA.

The chain is encoded by TRBV20-1 joined to TRBJ2-5; lacking DNA, the TRBD2 call made by TCRdb goes unchecked. The TCR comes from a human donor with ulcerative colitis or Crohn's disease, or a healthy co-twin of an affected twin (not recorded which). Sequencing was done on a sample of blood. The CDR3 region: CSARDLPRLPQETQYF.